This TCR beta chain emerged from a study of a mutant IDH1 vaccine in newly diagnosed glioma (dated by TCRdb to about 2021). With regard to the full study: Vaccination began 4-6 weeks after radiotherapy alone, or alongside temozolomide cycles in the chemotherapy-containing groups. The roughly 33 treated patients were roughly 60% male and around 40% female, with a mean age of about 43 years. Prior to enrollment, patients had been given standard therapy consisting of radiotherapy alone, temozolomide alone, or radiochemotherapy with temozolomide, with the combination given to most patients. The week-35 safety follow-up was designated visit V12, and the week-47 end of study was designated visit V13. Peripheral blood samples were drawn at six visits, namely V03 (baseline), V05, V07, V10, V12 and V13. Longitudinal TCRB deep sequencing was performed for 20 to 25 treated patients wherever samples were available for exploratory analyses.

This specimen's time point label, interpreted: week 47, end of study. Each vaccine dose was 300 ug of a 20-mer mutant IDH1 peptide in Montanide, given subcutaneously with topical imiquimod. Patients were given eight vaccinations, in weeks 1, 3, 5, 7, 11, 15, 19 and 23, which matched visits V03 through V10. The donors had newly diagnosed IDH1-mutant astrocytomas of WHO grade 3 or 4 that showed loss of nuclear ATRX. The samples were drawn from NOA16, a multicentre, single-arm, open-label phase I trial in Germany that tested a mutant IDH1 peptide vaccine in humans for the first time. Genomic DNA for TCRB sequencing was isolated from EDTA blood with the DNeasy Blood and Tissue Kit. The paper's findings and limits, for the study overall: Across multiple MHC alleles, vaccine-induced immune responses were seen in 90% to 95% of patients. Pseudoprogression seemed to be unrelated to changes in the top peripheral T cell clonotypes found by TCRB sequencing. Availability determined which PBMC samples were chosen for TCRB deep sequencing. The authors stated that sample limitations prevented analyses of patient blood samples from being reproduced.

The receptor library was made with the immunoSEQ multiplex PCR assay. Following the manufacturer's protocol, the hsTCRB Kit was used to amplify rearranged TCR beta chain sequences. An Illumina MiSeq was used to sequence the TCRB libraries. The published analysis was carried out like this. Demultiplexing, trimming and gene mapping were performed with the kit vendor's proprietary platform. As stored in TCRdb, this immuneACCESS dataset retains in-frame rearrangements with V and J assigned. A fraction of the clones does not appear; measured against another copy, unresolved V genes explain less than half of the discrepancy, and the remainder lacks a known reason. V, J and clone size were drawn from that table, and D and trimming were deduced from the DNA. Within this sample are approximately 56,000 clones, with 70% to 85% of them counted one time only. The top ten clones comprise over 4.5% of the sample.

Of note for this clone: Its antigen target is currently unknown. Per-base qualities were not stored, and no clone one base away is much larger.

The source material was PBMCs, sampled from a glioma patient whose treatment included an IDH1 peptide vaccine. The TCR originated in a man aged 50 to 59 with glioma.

The DNA is TGCAGCGTTGAAGCGCCGGGACGGATGCTCACAGATACGCAGTATTTT. This gives the protein CSVEAPGRMLTDTQYF. The chain couples TRBV29-1 to TRBJ2-3; the D call is possibly TRBD1 or TRBD2, each sharing 5 bases. The CDR1 and CDR2 encoded by the germline V gene are SQVTM and ANQGSEA. V loses 1 base of germline sequence and J loses 2 bases, and the interval between the two ends is 16 bases. The CDR3 starts with the cysteine, ends with the phenylalanine, and has 16 residues. Just CDR3 DNA is preserved here, 48 bases in frame from base 1.